The source of this TCR beta chain is a study of blood T cells in healthy people across ages. Study-wide results and limits: Lack of knowledge of donor CMV status possibly confounded expanded clonotype changes.

Germline V lookup: CDR1 SGHDN, CDR2 FVKESK. V lost 1 base to trimming and J lost 1 base, with 7 bases between them. There are 14 residues in the CDR3. Combining a sample-barcoded 5' primer with a J-beta primer mix, a second PCR ran for about 6 to 11 cycles. In TCRdb, the 5' RACE reads were re-called with MiXCR into one record per CDR3 protein. The sample lists about 1.8 million distinct CDR3 sequences, approximately 50% occurring once. Per-sample PBMC isolation yielded at least 6 million cells. Comments on this clonotype: Its antigen is as yet unknown.

The sequenced material came from blood. The chain combines TRBV14 with TRBJ2-5; D is undetermined. The receptor was derived from a woman in her 40s in good health. This chain's CDR3 is CASSQGIAQETQYF. CDR3 nucleotides: TGTGCCAGCAGCCAAGGTATCGCCCAAGAGACCCAGTACTTC. Supplemented by reference TRBV14 and TRBJ2-5, the full variable domain reads EAGVTQFPSHSVIEKGQTVTLRCDPISGHDNLYWYRRVMGKEIKFLLHFVKESKQDESGMPNNRFLAERTGGTYSTLKVQPAELEDSGVYFCASSQGIAQETQYFGPGTRLLVL.